One and the same sample provided the 4 T cell receptor beta chains below, sequenced in a study of OX40 agonist ivuxolimab in advanced cancers. Assay: immunoSEQ multiplex PCR; the TCRdb copy retains only in-frame clones and omits some. In the table there are around 66,000 clones, roughly 89% of which are singletons. The source material was CD4+ or CD8+ T cells sorted from blood, sampled in a trial of the OX40 agonist ivuxolimab. These receptors were taken from an adult with an advanced solid tumor such as melanoma, head and neck, liver or kidney cancer.

The rearrangement uses TRBV28 and TRBJ1-1; D might be TRBD1 (6 bases). Trimming shortened V by 11 bases and J by 1 base, and 17 bases separated the two germline ends. The CDR3 consists of 14 residues. Germline V gene sequence: CDR1 MDHEN, CDR2 SYDVKM. CDR3 sequence (DNA): TGTGCCTGCACCTATACAGGGCAGAACACTGAAGCTTTCTTT. It encodes CACTYTGQNTEAFF.

This chain uses TRBV5-4 with TRBJ2-5; the match to TRBD2 covers 15 bases. V was clipped by 4 bases and J by 4 bases; unmatched bases: 2. CDR1 and CDR2 (germline): SGHNT, YYREEE (reference sequence). The CDR3 spans 15 residues. The CDR3 spells CASSRGLAGGETQYF. DNA for the CDR3: TGTGCCAGCAGCCGGGGACTAGCGGGAGGAGAGACCCAGTACTTC.

The chain is built from TRBV11-2 and TRBJ2-5; the match to TRBD2 covers 8 bases. The junction had 14 bases not matched to a gene; V was cut back by 0 bases and J by 2 bases. There are 19 residues in the CDR3. Germline V lookup: CDR1 SGHAT, CDR2 FQNNGV. The CDR3, as DNA: TGTGCCAGCAGCTTAGATCTAATCGGGACTAGAGTTGGGCAAGAGACCCAGTACTTC. This codes for CASSLDLIGTRVGQETQYF.

The chain carries TRBV19 and TRBJ1-5, with TRBD1 matching over 9 bases. The CDR3 totals 14 residues. Germline V gene data show CDR1 as LNHDA and CDR2 as SQIVND (reference sequence). The trim removed 4 bases at V and 5 bases at J, leaving 3 bases unmatched. The CDR3, as DNA: TGTGCCAGTAGTAGACAGGGGGACGATCAGCCCCAGCATTTT. Translation gives CASSRQGDDQPQHF.